A selection of T cell receptor beta chains follows, all from one sample in a study of shared clonotypes between healthy human individuals. This table comes from immunoSEQ multiplex PCR, and its TCRdb copy is limited to in-frame clones, with some not included. The table lists 950,000 to 1,300,000 clones, approximately 68% of them singletons. The specimen sequenced was memory CD4+ T cells sorted from blood. Receptors originate from a man aged 18 to 29 in good health. The conserved cysteine and the conserved F or W are not part of the CDR3 here. Rows give clone size only sometimes, using once, few, many, or a class for an expanded clone.

15	TRBV9	-	ASSPRLGPANTGELF
12	TRBV10-2	-	ASQPPGGRSPLH
12	TRBV30	-	AWSGTLAKNIQY
11	TRBV13	many	ASSRNRDNEQY
12	TRBV6-1	few	ASSEGGSNYGYT
14	TRBV5-1	-	ASSLEQGATQETQY
12	TRBV6-1	-	ASSHGTGEETQY
10	TRBV7-2	once	ASSPFQETQY
18	TRBV5-1	-	ASRRGSWRYGVSSKETQY
13	TRBV7-9	-	ASSFQYGGANVLT
12	TRBV7-2	-	ASSSADMNTEAF
9	TRBV6-5	-	ASAKHTEAF
12	TRBV27	-	ASSLTPGGETQY
14	TRBV27	-	ASSLSSRPFYSPLH
12	TRBV2	few	ASSVGLWNTEAF
13	TRBV7-3	-	ASSPSGGAWNEQF
13	TRBV27	-	ASKLRVLDNSPLH
13	TRBV21-1	-	ASSLMKNTGYGCT
12	TRBV9	-	ASSSFEFNEKLF
14	TRBV9	few	ASSPREGATNEKLF
13	TRBV9	-	ASSVEGGGNSPLH
14	TRBV4-1	-	ASSQGASGGAETQY
13	TRBV6-1	-	ASRRAGTNTGELF
10	TRBV11-2	-	ASTPHPGELF
13	TRBV7-2	-	ASSLALPGNTEAF
11	TRBV25-1	-	ASSSAGAYEQY
12	TRBV2	-	ASSDLTGRAEQY
13	TRBV6-1	-	ASSERGGLGGELF
11	TRBV6-5	-	ASSYGSWGGYT
12	TRBV7-6	once	ASSLWGGGEKLF
12	TRBV5-1	few	ASSLEGGPHEQY
13	TRBV7-2	-	ASSPHGTTNTEAF
12	TRBV7-2	-	ASSVGTVNTEAF
12	TRBV5-4	-	ASSLVTRNNEQF
13	TRBV29-1	-	SVDGGRVLSNEQF
13	TRBV21-1	once	ASSKGPSDGYEQY
13	TRBV27	many	ASSSSPGQQETQY
9	TRBV28	-	ASTGPTEAF
15	TRBV5-4	-	ASSLDRVAGGPETQY
11	TRBV25-1	-	ASSAGLNQPQH
13	TRBV15	-	ATSSNGQAPETQY
11	TRBV7-3	-	ASSLNVNQPQH
12	TRBV7-2	-	ASSFSQGAGEQY
14	TRBV10-2	-	ASSKTTSGAYNEQF
13	TRBV5-6	-	ASSLLAGENYEQY
14	TRBV11-3	-	ASSGGNDPSTDTQY
11	TRBV5-1	-	ASSSDSSYGYT
19	TRBV15	-	ATSRGGTAVTSEFGSETQY
10	TRBV5-6	-	ASRYTEGGYT
12	TRBV15	-	ATRSGIATGELF
18	TRBV12-2	-	ASRPPWIGRSGRRSYEQY
14	TRBV7-2	once	ASSLSLSGRGNEQF
14	TRBV7-2	-	ASSSRPGSSGNTIY
12	TRBV7-2	few	ASSSGQPLRGQY
14	TRBV7-2	-	ASSLASGSHTGELF
11	TRBV6-1	-	ASRPPDRWTQY
14	TRBV5-4	-	ASSPGLAGVTGELF